Listed below are T cell receptor beta chains from one sample, sequenced in a study of T cell changes during pregnancy in multiple sclerosis. The assay was immunoSEQ multiplex PCR, and TCRdb's table has in-frame clones only and misses some. The profile covers around 80,000 clones, with 92% appearing a single time and 1.4% to 1.5% taken by the ten largest. Sample: peripheral blood, taken before pregnancy. The source is a female donor with multiple sclerosis, enrolled in a pregnancy study. Both conserved end residues are part of each CDR3. D genes are given only for firm matches. Clone sizes are given selectively: once, few, many, or a class where the clone is expanded.

length	V	D	J	size	DNA	CDR3
10	TRBV6-6	-	TRBJ1-5	few	TGTGCCAGCAGTTACCCACCCCAGCATTTT	CASSYPPQHF
15	TRBV19	TRBD1	TRBJ2-1	-	TGTGCCAGTAGTATGCGTCAGGGGGTAGTCAATGAGCAGTTCTTC	CASSMRQGVVNEQFF
13	TRBV5-4	TRBD1	TRBJ2-5	once	TGTGCCAGCAGCCCTCCAGGGGGCGAGACCCAGTACTTC	CASSPPGGETQYF
15	TRBV6-4	TRBD2	TRBJ2-1	-	TGTGCCAGCAGTGATGAGGGACTAGCGCACAATGAGCAGTTCTTC	CASSDEGLAHNEQFF
20	TRBV4-1	-	TRBJ2-7	-	TGCGCCAGCAGCCAAGAGGTCCTCTACCAGGTGGGCCAGTCCTCTTACGAGCAGTACTTC	CASSQEVLYQVGQSSYEQYF
13	TRBV6-5	-	TRBJ2-2	once	TGTGCCAGCAGTGGACAGAACACCGGGGAGCTGTTTTTT	CASSGQNTGELFF
15	TRBV30	TRBD1	TRBJ1-2	-	TGTGCCTGGAGTGGTCCGGGACAGGGACGTTATGGCTACACCTTC	CAWSGPGQGRYGYTF
15	TRBV5-1	-	TRBJ2-7	-	TGCGCCAGCAGCTTGGTCCCCGGGGAAGCCTACGAGCAGTACTTC	CASSLVPGEAYEQYF
16	TRBV6-6	TRBD1	TRBJ1-3	-	TGTGCCAGCAGTTACCCGGGACAGGGGGTTGGAAACACCATATATTTT	CASSYPGQGVGNTIYF
14	TRBV5-1	TRBD1	TRBJ1-1	-	TGCGCCAGCAGTAGAGGACAGGGGAACACTGAAGCTTTCTTT	CASSRGQGNTEAFF